This T cell receptor beta chain originates from a study of T cells in Graves' hyperthyroidism and ophthalmopathy. This clonotype occurred many times. The target antigen is unknown. From germline, CDR1 is MDHEN and CDR2 SYDVKM. The CDR3 loop spans 12 amino acids. V lost 10 bases to trimming and J lost 1 base, with 10 bases between them. Findings and caveats of the study: Separation of ophthalmopathy from stable hyperthyroidism was achieved by a 13 V-J model.

TCR beta CDR3 regions were amplified from RNA. TCR CDR3 regions were first amplified by RT-PCR with HTBI primers. One entry per CDR3 protein, called by TCRdb with MiXCR from the multiplex PCR reads. In the table there are hundreds of thousands of distinct CDR3 sequences, about 14% of which are singletons. The chain has TRBV28 and TRBJ2-5; D gene ambiguous. The source is a woman aged 50 to 65 with Graves' ophthalmopathy. The source material was blood. The CDR3 region is CATSDTQETQYF. The CDR3 region has the DNA TGTGCCACCTCAGACACCCAAGAGACCCAGTACTTC.